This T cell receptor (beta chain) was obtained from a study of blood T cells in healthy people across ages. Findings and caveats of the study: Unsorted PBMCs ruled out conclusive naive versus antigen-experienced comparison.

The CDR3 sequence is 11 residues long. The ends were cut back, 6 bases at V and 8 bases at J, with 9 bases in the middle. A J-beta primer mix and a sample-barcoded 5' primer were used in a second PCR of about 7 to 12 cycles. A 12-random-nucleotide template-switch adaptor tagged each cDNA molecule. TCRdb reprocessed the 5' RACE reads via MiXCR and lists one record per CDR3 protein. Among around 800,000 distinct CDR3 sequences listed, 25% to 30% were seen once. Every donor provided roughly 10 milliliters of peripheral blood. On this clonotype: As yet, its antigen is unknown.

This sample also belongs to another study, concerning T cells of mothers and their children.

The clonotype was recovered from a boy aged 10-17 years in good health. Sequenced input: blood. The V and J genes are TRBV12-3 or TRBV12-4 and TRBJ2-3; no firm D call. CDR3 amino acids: CASSKTSTQYF. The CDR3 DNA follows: TGTGCCAGCAGCAAGACGTCTACGCAGTATTTT.